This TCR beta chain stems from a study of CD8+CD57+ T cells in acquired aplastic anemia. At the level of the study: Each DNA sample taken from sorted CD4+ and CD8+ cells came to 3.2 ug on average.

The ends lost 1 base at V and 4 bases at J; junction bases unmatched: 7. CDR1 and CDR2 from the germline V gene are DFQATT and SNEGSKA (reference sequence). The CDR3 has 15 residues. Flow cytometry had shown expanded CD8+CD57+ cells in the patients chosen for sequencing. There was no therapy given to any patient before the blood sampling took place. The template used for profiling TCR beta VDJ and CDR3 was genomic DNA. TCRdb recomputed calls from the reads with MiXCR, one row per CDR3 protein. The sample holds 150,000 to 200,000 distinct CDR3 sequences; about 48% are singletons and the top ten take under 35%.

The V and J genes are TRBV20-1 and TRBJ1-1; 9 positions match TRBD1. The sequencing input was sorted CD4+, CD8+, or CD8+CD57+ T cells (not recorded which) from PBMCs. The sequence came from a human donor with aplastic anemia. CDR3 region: CSARVGTGFGTEAFF. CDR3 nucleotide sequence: TGCAGTGCTAGAGTGGGGACAGGGTTCGGCACTGAAGCTTTCTTT.